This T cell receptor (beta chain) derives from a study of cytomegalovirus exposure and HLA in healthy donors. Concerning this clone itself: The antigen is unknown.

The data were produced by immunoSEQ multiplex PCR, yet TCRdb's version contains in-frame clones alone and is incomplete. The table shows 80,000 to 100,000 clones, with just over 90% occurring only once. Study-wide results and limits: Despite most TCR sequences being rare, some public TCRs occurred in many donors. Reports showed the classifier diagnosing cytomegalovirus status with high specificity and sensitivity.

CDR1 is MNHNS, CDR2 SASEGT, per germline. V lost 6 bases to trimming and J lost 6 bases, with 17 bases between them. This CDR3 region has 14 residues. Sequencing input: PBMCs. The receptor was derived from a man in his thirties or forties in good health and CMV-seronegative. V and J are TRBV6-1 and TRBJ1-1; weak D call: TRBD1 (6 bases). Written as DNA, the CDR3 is TGTGCCAGCAGGAAACAGGGTGTAGAGGCTGAAGCTTTCTTT. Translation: CASRKQGVEAEAFF.